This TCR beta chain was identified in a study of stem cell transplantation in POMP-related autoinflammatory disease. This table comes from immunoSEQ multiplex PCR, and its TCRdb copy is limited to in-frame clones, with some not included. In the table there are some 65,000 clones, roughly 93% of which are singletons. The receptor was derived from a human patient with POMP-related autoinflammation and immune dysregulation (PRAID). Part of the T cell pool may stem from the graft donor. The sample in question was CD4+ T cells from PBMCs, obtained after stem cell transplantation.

This chain's CDR3 is CASSTFDRVEYEQYF. The CDR3 nucleotides read TGTGCCAGCAGTACCTTTGACAGGGTTGAGTACGAGCAGTACTTC. The chain joins TRBV6-5 to TRBJ2-7; 7 nucleotides match TRBD1. The CDR3 has 15 residues. Germline lookup yields CDR1 MNHEY and CDR2 SVGAGI. Unmatched junction bases numbered 11, after V lost 5 bases and J lost 4 bases.